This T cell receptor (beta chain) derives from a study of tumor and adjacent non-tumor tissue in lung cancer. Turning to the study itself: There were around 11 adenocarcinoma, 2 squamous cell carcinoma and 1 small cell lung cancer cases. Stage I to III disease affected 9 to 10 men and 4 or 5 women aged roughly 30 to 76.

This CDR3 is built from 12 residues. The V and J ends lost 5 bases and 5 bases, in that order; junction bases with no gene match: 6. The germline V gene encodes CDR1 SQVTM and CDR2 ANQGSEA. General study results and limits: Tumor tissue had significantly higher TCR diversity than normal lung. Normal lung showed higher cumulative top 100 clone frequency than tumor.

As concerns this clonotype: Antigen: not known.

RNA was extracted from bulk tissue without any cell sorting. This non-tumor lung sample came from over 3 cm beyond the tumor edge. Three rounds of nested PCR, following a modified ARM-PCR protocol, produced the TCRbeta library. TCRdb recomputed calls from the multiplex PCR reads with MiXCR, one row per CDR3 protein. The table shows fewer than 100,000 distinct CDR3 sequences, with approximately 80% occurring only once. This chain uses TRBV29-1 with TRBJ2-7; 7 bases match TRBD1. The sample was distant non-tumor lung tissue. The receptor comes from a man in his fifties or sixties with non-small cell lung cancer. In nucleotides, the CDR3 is TGCAGCGTTACACAGGGGACCCACGAGCAGTACTTC. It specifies CSVTQGTHEQYF.